The clone carrying this T cell receptor beta chain was seen at least ten times. Its antigen is not known. From RNA transcripts, TCR beta CDR3 regions were amplified. The HTBI primer set was used in a first-round RT-PCR of the TCR CDR3. One entry per CDR3 protein, called by TCRdb with MiXCR from the multiplex PCR reads. The sample lists approximately 510,000 distinct CDR3 sequences; around 21% were seen once. This sample was taken from a study of T cells in Graves' hyperthyroidism and ophthalmopathy. Points from the study as a whole: Most clonotypes expanded in the thyroid (above 0.001) were also present in blood.

Hyperthyroidism was newly diagnosed in patients aged 18 to 65 (duration under 2 months). V shed 5 bases and J shed 3 bases, with 13 bases lying between them. Per the germline V gene, CDR1 is SGHVS and CDR2 is FQNEAQ. CDR3 size: 14 residues. Sequencing was carried out using blood. The chain links TRBV7-8 to TRBJ2-5; D could derive from TRBD1 or TRBD2 (5 bases each). The source is a young man with Graves' hyperthyroidism. CDR3 coding DNA: TGTGCCAGCAGCCGTGGGACGGTAGAAGAGACCCAGTACTTC. This translates into CASSRGTVEETQYF.